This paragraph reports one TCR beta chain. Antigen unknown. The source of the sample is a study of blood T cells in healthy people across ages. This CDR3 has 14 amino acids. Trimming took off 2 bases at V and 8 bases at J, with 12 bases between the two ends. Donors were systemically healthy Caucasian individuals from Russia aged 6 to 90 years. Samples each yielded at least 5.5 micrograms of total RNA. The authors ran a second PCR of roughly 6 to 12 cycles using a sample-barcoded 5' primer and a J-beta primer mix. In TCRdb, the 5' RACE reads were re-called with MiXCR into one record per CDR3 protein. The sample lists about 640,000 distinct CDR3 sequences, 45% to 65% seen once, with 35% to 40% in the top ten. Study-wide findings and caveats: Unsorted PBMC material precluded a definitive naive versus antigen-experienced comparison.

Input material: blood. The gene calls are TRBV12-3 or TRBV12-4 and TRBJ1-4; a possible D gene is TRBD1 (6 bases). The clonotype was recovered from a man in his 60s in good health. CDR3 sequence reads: CASSLRQEYEKLFF. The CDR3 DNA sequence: TGTGCCAGCAGTTTAAGACAGGAATACGAAAAACTGTTTTTT.